This is a list of T cell receptor beta chains from one sample in a study of T cells in Graves' hyperthyroidism and ophthalmopathy. TCRdb independently ran MiXCR on the multiplex PCR reads; one entry per CDR3 protein. The profile shows 500,000 to 600,000 distinct CDR3 sequences, approximately 15% of them singletons. The sample was blood. The receptors here all came from a young woman with Graves' hyperthyroidism. Both conserved end residues are part of each CDR3. Fields, in order: J gene, V gene, D gene, clone size, CDR3 protein. D genes are given only for firm matches. Some rows have no size entry. The others give once, few or many, or a class for an expanded clone.

j_call: TRBJ1-5
v_call: TRBV30
d_call: -
clone_size: -
cdr3_aa: CAWSVWQVNQPQHF

j_call: TRBJ2-3
v_call: TRBV7-9
d_call: -
clone_size: few
cdr3_aa: CASSLAGTYTDTQYF

j_call: TRBJ2-1
v_call: TRBV7-2
d_call: TRBD2
clone_size: few
cdr3_aa: CASSPGLAGGRYNEQFF

j_call: TRBJ1-5
v_call: TRBV6-1
d_call: -
clone_size: few
cdr3_aa: CASAPSARVSNQPQHF

j_call: TRBJ2-1
v_call: TRBV6-1
d_call: -
clone_size: few
cdr3_aa: CASSYPPNLADFYNEQFF

j_call: TRBJ2-5
v_call: TRBV29-1
d_call: -
clone_size: once
cdr3_aa: CSVETGGPKPQYF

j_call: TRBJ2-1
v_call: TRBV6-2/TRBV6-3
d_call: -
clone_size: few
cdr3_aa: CASTRGAAGTFF

j_call: TRBJ2-1
v_call: TRBV11-2
d_call: TRBD2
clone_size: many
cdr3_aa: CASSLVGTSGYNEQFF

j_call: TRBJ2-1
v_call: TRBV20-1
d_call: -
clone_size: many
cdr3_aa: CSASTKQRGGLSSYNEQFF

j_call: TRBJ1-1
v_call: TRBV19
d_call: -
clone_size: -
cdr3_aa: CASRASGHPNTEAFF

j_call: TRBJ2-2
v_call: TRBV7-9
d_call: -
clone_size: few
cdr3_aa: CASMVAGLLNTGELFF

j_call: TRBJ2-5
v_call: TRBV7-9
d_call: TRBD2
clone_size: few
cdr3_aa: CAGSFRGGIETQYF

j_call: TRBJ2-1
v_call: TRBV4-1
d_call: -
clone_size: few
cdr3_aa: CASSHPKAGYNEQFF

j_call: TRBJ1-2
v_call: TRBV12-3/TRBV12-4
d_call: TRBD1
clone_size: -
cdr3_aa: CASRHSGGNGGYTF

j_call: TRBJ1-1
v_call: TRBV7-9
d_call: -
clone_size: -
cdr3_aa: CASSLAGTETFF

j_call: TRBJ2-2
v_call: TRBV11-2
d_call: TRBD1
clone_size: many
cdr3_aa: CASSQGVGAGELFF

j_call: TRBJ1-4
v_call: TRBV28
d_call: -
clone_size: few
cdr3_aa: CATRATNEKLFF

j_call: TRBJ2-3
v_call: TRBV12-3/TRBV12-4
d_call: -
clone_size: -
cdr3_aa: CASTSPHHPGTDTQYF

j_call: TRBJ1-1
v_call: TRBV5-1
d_call: -
clone_size: -
cdr3_aa: CASSKPQENTEAFF

j_call: TRBJ2-3
v_call: TRBV29-1
d_call: TRBD1
clone_size: few
cdr3_aa: CSVRRSRDRGITDTQYF

j_call: TRBJ2-7
v_call: TRBV24-1
d_call: TRBD1
clone_size: -
cdr3_aa: CATSDARQGTYEQYF

j_call: TRBJ2-7
v_call: TRBV20-1
d_call: TRBD2
clone_size: -
cdr3_aa: CNAGSGRLGEQYF

j_call: TRBJ1-4
v_call: TRBV11-2
d_call: -
clone_size: many
cdr3_aa: CASSHSGTEKLFF

j_call: TRBJ2-5
v_call: TRBV4-2
d_call: TRBD2
clone_size: few
cdr3_aa: CASSQGMTSGIQETQYF

j_call: TRBJ2-2
v_call: TRBV19
d_call: -
clone_size: -
cdr3_aa: CASSIAEGGKMFF

j_call: TRBJ2-7
v_call: TRBV30
d_call: TRBD2
clone_size: -
cdr3_aa: CAWRNSGRDSYEQYF

j_call: TRBJ2-1
v_call: TRBV28
d_call: TRBD2
clone_size: many
cdr3_aa: CASSLWPRASGEQFF

j_call: TRBJ2-1
v_call: TRBV27
d_call: TRBD2
clone_size: many
cdr3_aa: CASSETGLAGEPGNEQFF

j_call: TRBJ1-2
v_call: TRBV6-2/TRBV6-3
d_call: -
clone_size: -
cdr3_aa: CASSPGPTHGYTF

j_call: TRBJ2-7
v_call: TRBV12-3/TRBV12-4
d_call: TRBD1
clone_size: many
cdr3_aa: CASSFRLGDRQSYEQYF

j_call: TRBJ1-5
v_call: TRBV6-2/TRBV6-3
d_call: -
clone_size: few
cdr3_aa: CASSDETVYSNQPQHF

j_call: TRBJ2-5
v_call: TRBV27
d_call: TRBD2
clone_size: -
cdr3_aa: CASTQGQAGGFQETQYF

j_call: TRBJ2-1
v_call: TRBV5-1
d_call: TRBD2
clone_size: -
cdr3_aa: CASSLARLAGIYNEQFF

j_call: TRBJ2-1
v_call: TRBV5-1
d_call: -
clone_size: few
cdr3_aa: CASSLNQPKYNEQFF

j_call: TRBJ2-7
v_call: TRBV20-1
d_call: TRBD2
clone_size: -
cdr3_aa: CSATPIPGLAALRYEQYF

j_call: TRBJ2-1
v_call: TRBV20-1
d_call: TRBD2
clone_size: many
cdr3_aa: CSARATSGSRWNEQFF